The source of this TCR beta chain is a study of CD8+CD57+ T cells in acquired aplastic anemia. The overall study: Yields of DNA that came from sorted CD4+ and CD8+ cells averaged roughly 3.2 ug.

This clonotype has a handful of counts. As yet, its antigen is unknown. The CDR3 covers 13 residues. Per germline, CDR1 SGHTA and CDR2 FQGTGA. V dropped 1 base and J dropped 4 bases, with 4 bases sitting between them. Profiling of TCR beta VDJ combinations and CDR3 sequences used genomic DNA as template. TCRdb re-derived calls from the reads in MiXCR, one entry per CDR3 protein. The data show fewer than 200,000 distinct CDR3 sequences, roughly 50% seen once. CD8+CD57+ cell expansion, shown by flow cytometry, had occurred in the patients selected for sequencing. Sampling of blood occurred while the patients had still received no therapy. Notes on the study in general: The number of CD8+ CDR3 sequences shared by patients and controls was fewer than 35.

The TCR sequence derives from a human donor with aplastic anemia. The chain has TRBV7-3 and TRBJ2-2; D is ambiguous. Source material: sorted CD4+, CD8+, or CD8+CD57+ T cells (not recorded which) from PBMCs. The CDR3 DNA reads TGTGCCAGCAGCTTAAAGAGCACCGGGGAGCTGTTTTTT. It yields the protein CASSLKSTGELFF.